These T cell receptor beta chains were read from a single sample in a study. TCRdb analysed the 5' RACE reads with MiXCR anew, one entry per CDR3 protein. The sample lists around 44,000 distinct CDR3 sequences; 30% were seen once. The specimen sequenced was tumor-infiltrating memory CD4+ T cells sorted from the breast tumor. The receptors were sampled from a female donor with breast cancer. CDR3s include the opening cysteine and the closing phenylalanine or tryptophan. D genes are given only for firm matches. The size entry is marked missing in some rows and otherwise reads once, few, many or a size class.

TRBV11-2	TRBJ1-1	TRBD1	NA	TGTGCCAGCAGCTTATTCGGGTTCGAGGGACAGGGGAATGCTTTCTTT	CASSLFGFEGQGNAFF
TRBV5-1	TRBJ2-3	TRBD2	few	TGCGCCACCCGCTGGACTAGCGGCACAGATACGCAGTATTTT	CATRWTSGTDTQYF
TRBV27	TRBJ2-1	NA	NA	TGTGCCAGCAGTTTAAGGGGTGGCGGGTCCGGGTTCAATGAGCAGTTCTTC	CASSLRGGGSGFNEQFF
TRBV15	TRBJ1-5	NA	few	TGTGCCACCAGCAGGGGACGGAATAGCAATCAGCCCCAGCATTTT	CATSRGRNSNQPQHF
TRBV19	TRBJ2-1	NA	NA	TGTGCCAGTAGTATTCGGGTCGGTGCCGGCAATGAGCAGTTCTTC	CASSIRVGAGNEQFF
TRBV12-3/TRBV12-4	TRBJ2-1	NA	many	TGTGCCAGCAGGCCCCTCGATGGGACACCCCCTTACAATGAGCAGTTCTTC	CASRPLDGTPPYNEQFF
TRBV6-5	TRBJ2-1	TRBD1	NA	TGTGCCAGCAGCATGGGCGGGACAGGGAGTCATGAGCAGTTCTTC	CASSMGGTGSHEQFF
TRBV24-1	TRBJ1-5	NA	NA	TGTGCCACCAGTGCGGCGTCCAATCAGCCCCAGCATTTT	CATSAASNQPQHF
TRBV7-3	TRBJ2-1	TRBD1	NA	TGTGCCAGCAGCTCAGACAGGGGGAAACAGAAGTTCTTC	CASSSDRGKQKFF
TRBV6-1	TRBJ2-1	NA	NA	TGTGCCAGCAGTGGACTGAGGGGCCGGGTGAGTGAGCAGTTCTTC	CASSGLRGRVSEQFF
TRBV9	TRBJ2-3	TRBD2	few	TGTGCCAGCAGTCAATCCCCGGCTAGCGGGAGGACAGATACGCAGTATTTT	CASSQSPASGRTDTQYF
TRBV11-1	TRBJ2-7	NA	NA	TGTGCCAGCAGCCCGGTAGGTCTCGGCTCCTACGAGCAGTACTTC	CASSPVGLGSYEQYF
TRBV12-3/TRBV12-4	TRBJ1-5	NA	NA	TGTGCCAGCAGTCCAGCTATCCGTCAGCCCCAGCATTTT	CASSPAIRQPQHF
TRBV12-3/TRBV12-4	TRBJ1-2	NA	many	TGTGCCAGCAGCCCAGCACAGGGAGGCTATGGCTACACCTTC	CASSPAQGGYGYTF
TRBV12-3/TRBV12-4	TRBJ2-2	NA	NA	TGTGCCAGCAGTCTTAGGCGGGCGGACACCGGGGAGCTGTTTTTT	CASSLRRADTGELFF
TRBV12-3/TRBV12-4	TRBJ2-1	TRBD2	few	TGTGCCAGCTTAAATATCCTCCGGACTAGCGGAGACAATGAGCAGTTCTTC	CASLNILRTSGDNEQFF
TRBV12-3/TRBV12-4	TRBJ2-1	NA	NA	TGTGCCAGCAGTTTTGGGCGGGATGAGCAGTTCTTC	CASSFGRDEQFF
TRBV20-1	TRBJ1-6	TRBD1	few	TGCAGTGCTAAGAGGGACAGCCATAATTCACCCCTCCACTTT	CSAKRDSHNSPLHF
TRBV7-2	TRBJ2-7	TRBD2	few	TGTGCCAGCAGCTTAGCAGCGGGAGACGAGCAGTACTTC	CASSLAAGDEQYF
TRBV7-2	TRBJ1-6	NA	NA	TGTGCCAGCAGCCGAGAGCATAAGTCACCCCTCCACTTT	CASSREHKSPLHF
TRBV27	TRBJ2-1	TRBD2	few	TGTGCCAGCAGCCTGCACTTGACTAGCGGGACAGATGAGCAGTTCTTC	CASSLHLTSGTDEQFF
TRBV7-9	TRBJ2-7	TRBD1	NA	TGTGCCAGCAGCATCGACAGGGTAGCCGAGCAGTACTTC	CASSIDRVAEQYF